The clone carrying this T cell receptor (beta chain) appeared many times. The read stops 3 residues short of the end of the CDR3; the missing end is completed from the germline J gene. Germline V lookup: CDR1 GTSNPN, CDR2 SVGIG (reference sequence). There are 14 residues in the CDR3. Deletions cut 3 bases from V and 9 bases from J, with 18 bases between. The data were obtained in a study of T cell clonality in common variable immunodeficiency. Libraries were prepared by immunoSEQ multiplex PCR; TCRdb keeps only in-frame clonotypes and omits some of them. The specimen has approximately 50,000 clones, none found just once.

V is TRBV30 and J is TRBJ2-1; the D call may be TRBD1 or TRBD2 (7 bases each). The sample was peripheral blood mononuclear cells. This clonotype was sampled from a person aged 18 to 75 in good health. The DNA read from the CDR3 is TGTGCCTGGAGAGAAACCGACAGGGAGGGTGAG. Amino acid sequence: CAWRETDREGE. The entire CDR3 reads CAWRETDREGEQFF.